This is a list of T cell receptor beta chains from one sample in a study of cytomegalovirus exposure and HLA in healthy donors. The data were produced by immunoSEQ multiplex PCR, yet TCRdb's version contains in-frame clones alone and is incomplete. The sample has under 200,000 clones, less than 85% seen once. Sequenced material: PBMCs. The receptor set was obtained from a man aged 35 to 55 in good health and CMV-seronegative. Both conserved end residues are trimmed from each CDR3. The order of the fields is J gene, V gene, CDR3 protein.

j_gene: TRBJ1-6
v_gene: TRBV5-1
CDR3aa: ASSFNSDRVNSPLH

j_gene: TRBJ1-1
v_gene: TRBV4-3
CDR3aa: ASSQDREGNTEAF

j_gene: TRBJ1-2
v_gene: TRBV30
CDR3aa: AWTLTQGVYGYT

j_gene: TRBJ1-5
v_gene: TRBV18
CDR3aa: ASSQDGGQPQH

j_gene: TRBJ2-3
v_gene: TRBV7-9
CDR3aa: ASSLVRGFTDTQY

j_gene: TRBJ2-6
v_gene: TRBV30
CDR3aa: AWGGQGFSGANVLT

j_gene: TRBJ1-1
v_gene: TRBV7-9
CDR3aa: ASSRQNTEAF

j_gene: TRBJ2-7
v_gene: TRBV7-8
CDR3aa: ASSPLFSYEQY

j_gene: TRBJ2-5
v_gene: TRBV13
CDR3aa: ASSLRETQY

j_gene: TRBJ1-1
v_gene: TRBV7-9
CDR3aa: ASSINRDTEAF

j_gene: TRBJ2-1
v_gene: TRBV7-9
CDR3aa: SSSPLMSFYNEQF

j_gene: TRBJ2-2
v_gene: TRBV5-1
CDR3aa: ASSPSPSSNTGELF

j_gene: TRBJ2-5
v_gene: TRBV6-4
CDR3aa: ASSALWGEETQY

j_gene: TRBJ2-7
v_gene: TRBV30
CDR3aa: AWSGTSGRAGEQY

j_gene: TRBJ2-7
v_gene: TRBV2
CDR3aa: ASSLETVSF

j_gene: TRBJ1-2
v_gene: TRBV21-1
CDR3aa: ASSTRGVGPNYGYT

j_gene: TRBJ1-1
v_gene: TRBV7-9
CDR3aa: ASSPNEGGASTEAF

j_gene: TRBJ2-7
v_gene: TRBV21-1
CDR3aa: ASSGGRSYEQY

j_gene: TRBJ1-2
v_gene: TRBV5-1
CDR3aa: ASSGDGQGGYT

j_gene: TRBJ2-1
v_gene: TRBV4-1
CDR3aa: ASSPPRGSEQF

j_gene: TRBJ2-6
v_gene: TRBV21-1
CDR3aa: ASSKTGTGGSGANVLT

j_gene: TRBJ2-2
v_gene: TRBV9
CDR3aa: ASRPGGSWTGELF

j_gene: TRBJ2-7
v_gene: TRBV27
CDR3aa: ASSLETGDEQY

j_gene: TRBJ1-5
v_gene: TRBV5-4
CDR3aa: ASSIDRDNNQPQH

j_gene: TRBJ1-5
v_gene: TRBV16
CDR3aa: ASSLGHGNQPQH

j_gene: TRBJ1-1
v_gene: TRBV9
CDR3aa: ASSVGPGPMNTEAF

j_gene: TRBJ2-1
v_gene: TRBV5-1
CDR3aa: ASSSWTGTSYNEQF

j_gene: TRBJ1-2
v_gene: TRBV7-2
CDR3aa: ASSLAGGRDYT

j_gene: TRBJ1-1
v_gene: TRBV7-2
CDR3aa: ASSSTRNTEAF

j_gene: TRBJ2-3
v_gene: TRBV9
CDR3aa: ASSVQLAGGGDTQY

j_gene: TRBJ1-3
v_gene: TRBV6-6
CDR3aa: ASSSWGGGSTIY

j_gene: TRBJ1-4
v_gene: TRBV7-9
CDR3aa: ASSLADKQEKLF